Presented here are 14 T cell receptor beta chains from one specimen sequenced in a study of blood T cell repertoires in COVID-19 (dated by TCRdb to the early 2020s). The protocol used for the library was the immunoSEQ multiplex PCR assay. The source is immuneACCESS, and TCRdb retained only in-frame sequences with V and J called. Part of the clones is not carried over; for the studies checked, unresolved V genes explain less than half of this, and the remainder is unexplained. The sample table contains around 28,000 clones; only one count was recorded for more than 80% of them. Less than 3.5% of the sample lies in the top ten. The sequenced material came from peripheral blood. The receptors originated from a human donor in a cohort sampled during active COVID-19.

This clone was observed a handful of times. The chain carries TRBV7-9 and TRBJ1-2, with D possibly TRBD1 on 5 matching bases. The germline V gene has CDR1 SEHNR and CDR2 FQNEAQ (reference sequence). Between the trimmed V and J ends, which lost 1 base and 4 bases, there was a span of 10 bases. The CDR3 covers 14 residues. The CDR3 loop reads CASSLERQSYGYTF. CDR3 DNA: TGTGCCAGCAGCTTAGAGAGACAGTCCTATGGCTACACCTTC.

The rearrangement joins TRBV21-1 to TRBJ2-4; the table's TRBD1 call for D was not verified on the DNA. TRBV21-1 is noted as a pseudogene. The CDR3 runs to 17 residues. Here the CDR3 DNA reads TGTGCCAGCAGCACGTCGACACCTACGGTAGCCAAAAACATTCAGTACTTC. The encoded protein is CASSTSTPTVAKNIQYF.

The CDR3: CASGGQSSYEQYF. In nucleotides, the CDR3 is TGTGCCAGTGGAGGACAGAGCTCCTACGAGCAGTACTTC. J is TRBJ2-7 and V is TRBV7-8; D is possibly TRBD1 (6 bases). This CDR3 has 13 amino acids. Germline V gene lookup returns CDR1 SGHVS and CDR2 FQNEAQ. Trimming pared 9 bases from V and 0 bases from J, leaving 12 bases between. Supplemented by reference TRBV7-8 and TRBJ2-7, the full variable domain reads GAGVSQSPRYKVAKRGQDVALRCDPISGHVSLFWYQQALGQGPEFLTYFQNEAQLDKSGLPSDRFFAERPEGSVSTLKIQRTQQEDSAVYLCASGGQSSYEQYFGPGTRLTVT.

The V and J genes are TRBV6-5 and TRBJ1-1; D unresolved. The CDR3 covers 15 residues. The V gene lost 0 bases and the J gene lost 2 bases, with 10 bases spanning the gap. Germline CDR1 and CDR2: MNHEY and SVGAGI. CDR3 bases: TGTGCCAGCAGTTACTCGAGGGCGACCAACACTGAAGCTTTCTTT. It codes for CASSYSRATNTEAFF.

This rearrangement joins TRBV6-5 to TRBJ2-1; the match to TRBD2 covers 9 bases. Losses at the gene ends were 6 bases for V and 3 bases for J; bases not matched to a gene: 3. CDR3 size: 14 residues. Germline CDR1 is MNHEY and CDR2 is SVGAGI. The CDR3 here is CASSLAGVYNEQFF. CDR3 nucleotides: TGTGCCAGCAGCTTAGCGGGGGTCTACAATGAGCAGTTCTTC.

V usage is TRBV6-6 and J usage is TRBJ1-1; unclear D gene. The CDR3 sequence is 12 residues long. CDR1 is MNHNY and CDR2 is SVGAGI in the germline V gene (reference sequence). The V end lost 8 bases, the J end lost 1 base, and 8 bases lay between the germline ends. This CDR3 is CASGQTNTEAFF. DNA of the CDR3: TGTGCCAGCGGGCAGACGAACACTGAAGCTTTCTTT.

The chain links TRBV18 to TRBJ1-1; TRBD1 is a possible D gene (6 bases). Germline V gives CDR1 KGHSH, CDR2 LQKENI. CDR3 size: 16 residues. Trimming took off 4 bases at V and 0 bases at J, with 15 bases between the two ends. As DNA, the CDR3 is TGTGCCAGCTCACTCTCCAGGGACAAAATGAACACTGAAGCTTTCTTT. It codes for CASSLSRDKMNTEAFF.

This clone has a single count. This chain uses TRBV18 with TRBJ1-1, with 11 bases aligning to TRBD1. The junction had 8 bases not matched to a gene; V was cut back by 2 bases and J by 0 bases. CDR1 is KGHSH, CDR2 LQKENI, per germline. The CDR3 totals 18 residues. The CDR3 reads CASSPGGTGGNMNTEAFF. DNA of the CDR3: TGTGCCAGCTCACCAGGGGGGACAGGGGGTAACATGAACACTGAAGCTTTCTTT. The whole variable domain, remainder taken from reference TRBV18 and TRBJ1-1, is NAGVMQNPRHLVRRRGQEARLRCSPMKGHSHVYWYRQLPEEGLKFMVYLQKENIIDESGMPKERFSAEFPKEGPSILRIQQVVRGDSAAYFCASSPGGTGGNMNTEAFFGQGTRLTVV.

The V and J genes are TRBV7-6 and TRBJ1-5; the match to TRBD1 covers 8 bases. The CDR3 length is 15 residues. The germline CDR1 and CDR2 sequences are SGHVS and FNYEAQ. With 2 bases clipped from V and 3 bases from J, the junction kept 3 bases outside the gene matches. The CDR3 region has the DNA TGTGCCAGCAGCTTAATGACAGGGGCCAATCAGCCCCAGCATTTT. This gives the protein CASSLMTGANQPQHF. The whole variable domain, remainder taken from reference TRBV7-6 and TRBJ1-5, is GAGVSQSPRYKVTKRGQDVALRCDPISGHVSLYWYRQALGQGPEFLTYFNYEAQQDKSGLPNDRFSAERPEGSISTLTIQRTEQRDSAMYRCASSLMTGANQPQHFGDGTRLSIL.

This chain uses TRBV5-1 with TRBJ2-2; D gene unclear. Trimming stripped 0 bases from V and 2 bases from J, with 11 bases between. Germline V CDR1 and CDR2: SGHRS, YFSETQ. The CDR3 loop spans 16 amino acids. CDR3 in DNA: TGCGCCAGCAGCTTGGCCGGTTTCCAAAACACCGGGGAGCTGTTTTTT. Amino acid sequence: CASSLAGFQNTGELFF.

The V and J genes are TRBV19 and TRBJ2-2; TRBD2 matches 8 bases. The CDR3 has 17 residues. The V and J ends lost 6 bases and 3 bases, in that order; junction bases with no gene match: 12. Germline CDR1 LNHDA, CDR2 SQIVND (reference sequence). The CDR3, as DNA: TGTGCCAGTAGCCTCGACCTCGGGACTAGTTACACCGGGGAGCTGTTTTTT. Translated, it gives CASSLDLGTSYTGELFF.

The V gene is TRBV11-2, the J gene TRBJ2-1; 7 nucleotides match TRBD1. The CDR3 totals 15 residues. Unmatched junction bases numbered 4, after V lost 4 bases and J lost 1 base. In germline, CDR1 is SGHAT, CDR2 FQNNGV. The CDR3: CASSYDRVSYNEQFF. Written as DNA, the CDR3 is TGTGCCAGCAGCTACGACAGGGTTTCCTACAATGAGCAGTTCTTC.

This sequence joins TRBV19 and TRBJ1-2, with TRBD1 identical over 7 bases. The V gene's germline CDR1 is LNHDA and CDR2 SQIVND (reference sequence). The CDR3 has 12 residues. The ends lost 7 bases at V and 10 bases at J; junction bases unmatched: 9. The CDR3 DNA reads as TGTGCCAGTAATACGGACAGGTCCGTCTACACCTTC. Encoded protein: CASNTDRSVYTF.

The chain employs TRBV3-1 (or the pseudogene TRBV3-2) and TRBJ2-3; D unresolved. The V and J ends lost 1 base and 3 bases respectively, with 11 bases between them. From germline, CDR1 is LGHDT and CDR2 YNNKEL (reference sequence). CDR3 length equals 15 residues. DNA for the CDR3: TGTGCCAGCAGCCAAGTCGGAGCGTTGACAGATACGCAGTATTTT. This translates into CASSQVGALTDTQYF.